The 8 T cell receptor beta chains presented below share a single source sample, sequenced in a study of OX40 agonist ivuxolimab in advanced cancers. The protocol was immunoSEQ multiplex PCR, while the TCRdb copy is restricted to in-frame clones and leaves out a portion. The top ten hold under 2.5% of the sample, which has 50,000 to 75,000 clones, about 87% seen once. The input for sequencing was CD4+ or CD8+ T cells sorted from blood, taken in a trial of the OX40 agonist ivuxolimab. All receptors derive from an adult with an advanced solid tumor such as melanoma, head and neck, liver or kidney cancer.

The rearrangement joins TRBV6-1 to TRBJ2-2; D is undetermined. Deletions cut 2 bases from V and 0 bases from J, with 7 bases between. Germline CDR1 is MNHNS and CDR2 is SASEGT. The CDR3 length is 15 residues. Written as DNA, the CDR3 is TGTGCCAGCAGTGAAATTGGGGCGAACACCGGGGAGCTGTTTTTT. It codes for CASSEIGANTGELFF.

The CDR3 is CASSRNTGLAAGPDFF. CDR3 DNA: TGCGCCAGCAGCCGAAACACGGGACTAGCGGCAGGCCCCGATTTCTTC. J is TRBJ2-1 and V is TRBV5-1; 11 nucleotides align to TRBD2. Germline assignment: CDR1 SGHRS and CDR2 YFSETQ. V lost 4 bases and J lost 16; bases outside the gene matches: 19. This CDR3 has 16 amino acids.

V usage is TRBV2 and J usage is TRBJ2-4; perhaps TRBD1 as D (6 bases). The CDR3 totals 18 residues. Germline CDR1 and CDR2: SNHLY and FYNNEI. Trimming took off 7 bases at V and 0 bases at J, with 22 bases between the two ends. In nucleotides, the CDR3 is TGTGCCAGCACCGAAGGACAGTATGACTTCATAGCCAAAAACATTCAGTACTTC. As protein: CASTEGQYDFIAKNIQYF.

This chain connects TRBV9 to TRBJ1-5; the D gene is possibly TRBD1 (6 bases). The CDR3 sequence is 14 residues long. Trimming pared 1 base from V and 3 bases from J, leaving 8 bases between. CDR1 and CDR2 (germline): SGDLS, YYNGEE. Written as DNA, the CDR3 is TGTGCCAGCAGCGTATCAGGGGACAATCAGCCCCAGCATTTT. It encodes CASSVSGDNQPQHF.

This chain uses TRBV19 with TRBJ2-1; 15 bases align to TRBD2. This CDR3 has 16 residues. The germline V gene encodes CDR1 LNHDA and CDR2 SQIVND (reference sequence). Trimming at V came to 5 bases and at J to 10 bases, leaving 9 bases not matched to a gene. DNA for the CDR3: TGTGCCAGTAGTCCTCGGACTAGCGGGGGGGCATGGGAGCAGTTCTTC. Translated, it gives CASSPRTSGGAWEQFF. Supplemented by reference TRBV19 and TRBJ2-1, the full variable domain reads DGGITQSPKYLFRKEGQNVTLSCEQNLNHDAMYWYRQDPGQGLRLIYYSQIVNDFQKGDIAEGYSVSREKKESFPLTVTSAQKNPTAFYLCASSPRTSGGAWEQFFGPGTRLTVL.

The V gene is TRBV11-1, the J gene TRBJ2-1, with 7 bases lining up with TRBD1. V was pared by 1 base and J by 3 bases, with 3 bases of the junction left unmatched. The CDR3 has 15 amino acids. Germline V CDR1 and CDR2: SGHAT, FQDESV (reference sequence). The CDR3 sequence is CASSLGQGVYNEQFF. The CDR3 DNA follows: TGTGCCAGCAGCTTAGGACAGGGTGTCTACAATGAGCAGTTCTTC.

The chain has TRBV6-5 and TRBJ1-1; D is unresolved. Trimming took off 6 bases at V and 0 bases at J, with 8 bases between the two ends. Germline CDR1 and CDR2: MNHEY and SVGAGI. The CDR3 loop spans 13 amino acids. The CDR3 region is CASSEAMNTEAFF. The CDR3, as DNA: TGTGCCAGCAGCGAAGCCATGAACACTGAAGCTTTCTTT.

The chain uses TRBV19 and TRBJ1-2; D remains ambiguous. CDR3 length: 11 amino acids. CDR1 is LNHDA and CDR2 is SQIVND in the germline V gene (reference sequence). V lost 4 bases, J lost 7 bases, and 7 bases lay in between. This CDR3 is CASSREGGYTF. CDR3 DNA sequence: TGTGCCAGTAGTAGGGAGGGTGGCTACACCTTC.